The table lists the clone carrying this TCR beta chain with a count of one. Its antigen is currently unknown. Here immunoSEQ multiplex PCR was the method, and the copy in TCRdb shows in-frame clones only, minus some. The sample has over 10,000 clones; about 60% are singletons. The data were obtained in a study of T cells in tumors after PD-1 blockade. Across the study: Some patients also took daily vismodegib 150 mg during anti-PD-1 treatment. Study-level findings and limits: Clonal replacement appeared only between pre- and post-treatment samples.

CDR1 is MGHRA and CDR2 is YSYEKL in the germline V gene. The V end lost 5 bases, the J end lost 0 bases, and 15 bases lay between the germline ends. The CDR3 is 16 residues long. The receptor was isolated from a human donor with basal cell carcinoma. Sequencing was performed on tumor tissue, taken before anti-PD-1 treatment. The rearrangement joins TRBV4-1 to TRBJ2-3, with D perhaps TRBD1 or TRBD2 (5 bases each). CDR3 in DNA: TGCGCCAGCAGCAACTGGGGGAGTCTGAGCACAGATACGCAGTATTTT. It yields the protein CASSNWGSLSTDTQYF.